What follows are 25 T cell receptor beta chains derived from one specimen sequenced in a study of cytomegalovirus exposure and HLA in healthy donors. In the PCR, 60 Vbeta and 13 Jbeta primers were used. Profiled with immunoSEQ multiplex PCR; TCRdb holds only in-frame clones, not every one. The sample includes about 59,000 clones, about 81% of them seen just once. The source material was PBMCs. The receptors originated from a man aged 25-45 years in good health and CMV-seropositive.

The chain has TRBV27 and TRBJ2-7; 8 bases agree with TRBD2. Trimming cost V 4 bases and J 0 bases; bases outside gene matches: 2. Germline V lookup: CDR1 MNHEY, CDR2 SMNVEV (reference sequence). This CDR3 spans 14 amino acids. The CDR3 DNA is TGTGCCAGCAGTTGGAGCGGGGGCTCCTACGAGCAGTACTTC. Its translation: CASSWSGGSYEQYF.

The CDR3 is CASSFRGRSEAFF. For the CDR3, the DNA is TGTGCCAGCAGTTTTAGGGGTCGCAGCGAAGCTTTCTTT. J is TRBJ1-1 and V is TRBV27, with D possibly TRBD1 on 5 matching bases. This CDR3 has 13 amino acids. V was trimmed by 3 bases and J by 8 bases, leaving 13 bases between them. From germline, CDR1 is MNHEY and CDR2 SMNVEV (reference sequence).

The CDR3 reads CASSQDGAGGRGYGYTF. DNA of the CDR3: TGCGCCAGCAGCCAAGATGGGGCGGGGGGCAGGGGCTATGGCTACACCTTC. The chain has TRBV4-3 and TRBJ1-2; possible D gene TRBD1, 6 bases. Between the trimmed V and J ends, which lost 0 bases and 4 bases, there was a span of 18 bases. The CDR3 is 17 residues long. From germline, CDR1 is LGHNA and CDR2 YSLEER.

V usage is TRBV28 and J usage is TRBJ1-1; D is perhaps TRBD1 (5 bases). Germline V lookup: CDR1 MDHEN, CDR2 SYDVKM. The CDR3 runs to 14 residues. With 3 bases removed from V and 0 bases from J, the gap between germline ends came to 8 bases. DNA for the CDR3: TGTGCCAGCAGTTTGGAGGGGCTGAACACTGAAGCTTTCTTT. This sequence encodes CASSLEGLNTEAFF.

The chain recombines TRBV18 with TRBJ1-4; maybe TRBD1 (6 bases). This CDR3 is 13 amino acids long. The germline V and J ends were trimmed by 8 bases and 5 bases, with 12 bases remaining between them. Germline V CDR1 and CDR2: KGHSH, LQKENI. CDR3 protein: CASRGQQNEKLFF. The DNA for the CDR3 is TGTGCCAGCCGCGGACAGCAGAATGAAAAACTGTTTTTT.

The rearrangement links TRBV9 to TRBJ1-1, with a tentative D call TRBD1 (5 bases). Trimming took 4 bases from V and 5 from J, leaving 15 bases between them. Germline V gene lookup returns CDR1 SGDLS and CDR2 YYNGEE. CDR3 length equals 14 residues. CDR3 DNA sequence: TGTGCCAGCAGCTCAGGGTTAATCAGAACTGAAGCTTTCTTT. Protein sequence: CASSSGLIRTEAFF.

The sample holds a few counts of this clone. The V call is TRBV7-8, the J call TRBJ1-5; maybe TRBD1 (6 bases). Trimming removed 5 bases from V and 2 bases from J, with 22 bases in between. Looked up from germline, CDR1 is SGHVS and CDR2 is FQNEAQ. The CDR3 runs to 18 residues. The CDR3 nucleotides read TGTGCCAGCAGCGAAGGGGGACGGAACGCTGTAGGCAATCAGCCCCAGCATTTT. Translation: CASSEGGRNAVGNQPQHF.

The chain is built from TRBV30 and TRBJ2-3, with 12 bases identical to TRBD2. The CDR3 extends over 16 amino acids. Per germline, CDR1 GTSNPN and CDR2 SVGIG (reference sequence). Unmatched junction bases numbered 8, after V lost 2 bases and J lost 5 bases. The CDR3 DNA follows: TGTGCCTGGAGTCTTGGGCTAGCGGGGGGGCAAGATACGCAGTATTTT. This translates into CAWSLGLAGGQDTQYF. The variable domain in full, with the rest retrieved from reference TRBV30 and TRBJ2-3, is SQTIHQWPATLVQPVGSPLSLECTVEGTSNPNLYWYRQAAGRGLQLLFYSVGIGQISSEVPQNLSASRPQDRQFILSSKKLLLSDSGFYLCAWSLGLAGGQDTQYFGPGTRLTVL.

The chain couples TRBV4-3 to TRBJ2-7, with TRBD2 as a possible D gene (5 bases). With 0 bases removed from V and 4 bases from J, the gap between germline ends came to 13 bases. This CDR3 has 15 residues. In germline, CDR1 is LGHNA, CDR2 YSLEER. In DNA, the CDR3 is TGCGCCAGCAGCCAAGACTCGAGGGTGAGGTACGAGCAGTACTTC. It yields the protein CASSQDSRVRYEQYF.

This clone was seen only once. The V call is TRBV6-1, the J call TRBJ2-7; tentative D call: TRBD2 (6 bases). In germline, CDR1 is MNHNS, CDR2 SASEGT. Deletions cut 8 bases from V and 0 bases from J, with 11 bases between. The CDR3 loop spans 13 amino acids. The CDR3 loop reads CASEGTSSYEQYF. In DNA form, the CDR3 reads TGTGCCAGCGAGGGGACTTCCTCCTACGAGCAGTACTTC.

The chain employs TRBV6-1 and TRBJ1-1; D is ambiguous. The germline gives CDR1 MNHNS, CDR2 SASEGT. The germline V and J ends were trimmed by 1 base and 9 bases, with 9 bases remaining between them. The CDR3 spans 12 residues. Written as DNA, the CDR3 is TGTGCCAGCAGTGAAGGAGTCCTGAAAGCTTTCTTT. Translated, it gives CASSEGVLKAFF.

The CDR3 sequence is CASRRGQRMNTEAFF. CDR3 nucleotide sequence: TGTGCCAGCAGACGGGGACAGCGGATGAACACTGAAGCTTTCTTT. The J gene is TRBJ1-1, the V gene TRBV27, with 7 nucleotides matching TRBD1. With V trimmed by 6 bases and J by 0 bases, 7 bases remained unmatched. Germline CDR1 MNHEY, CDR2 SMNVEV (reference sequence). This CDR3 region has 15 residues.

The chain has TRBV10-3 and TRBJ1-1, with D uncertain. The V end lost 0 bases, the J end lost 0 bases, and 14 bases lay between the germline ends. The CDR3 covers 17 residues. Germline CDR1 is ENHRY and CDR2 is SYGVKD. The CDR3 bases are TGTGCCATCAGTGAGTCTGGTGGGCGCGAGATGAACACTGAAGCTTTCTTT. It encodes CAISESGGREMNTEAFF.

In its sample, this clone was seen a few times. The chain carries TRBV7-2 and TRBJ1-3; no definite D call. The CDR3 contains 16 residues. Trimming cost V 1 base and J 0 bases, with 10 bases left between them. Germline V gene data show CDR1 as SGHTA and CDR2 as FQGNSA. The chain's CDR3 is CASSLGRLNSGNTIYF. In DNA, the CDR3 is TGTGCCAGCAGCTTAGGGCGGCTCAACTCTGGAAACACCATATATTTT.

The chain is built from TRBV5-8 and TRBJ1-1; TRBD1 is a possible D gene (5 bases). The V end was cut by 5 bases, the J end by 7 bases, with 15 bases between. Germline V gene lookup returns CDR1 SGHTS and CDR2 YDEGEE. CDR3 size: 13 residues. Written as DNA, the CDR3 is TGTGCCAGCAGGACTTATAGGGGTGGTGAAGCTTTCTTT. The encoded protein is CASRTYRGGEAFF. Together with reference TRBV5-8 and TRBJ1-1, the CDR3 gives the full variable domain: EAGVTQSPTHLIKTRGQQATLRCSPISGHTSVYWYQQALGLGLQFLLWYDEGEERNRGNFPPRFSGRQFPNYSSELNVNALELEDSALYLCASRTYRGGEAFFGQGTRLTVV.

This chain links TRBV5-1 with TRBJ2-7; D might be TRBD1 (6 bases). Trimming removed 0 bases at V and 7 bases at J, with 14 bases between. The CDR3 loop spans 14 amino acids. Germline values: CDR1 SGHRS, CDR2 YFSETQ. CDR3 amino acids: CASSLVLGAVEQYF. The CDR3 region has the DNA TGCGCCAGCAGCTTGGTCCTGGGGGCGGTTGAGCAGTACTTC.

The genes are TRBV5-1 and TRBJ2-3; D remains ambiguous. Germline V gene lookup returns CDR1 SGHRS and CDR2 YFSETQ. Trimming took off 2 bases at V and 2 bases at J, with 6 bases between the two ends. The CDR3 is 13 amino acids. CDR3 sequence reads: CASSFQDTDTQYF. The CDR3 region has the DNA TGCGCCAGCAGCTTTCAGGACACAGATACGCAGTATTTT.

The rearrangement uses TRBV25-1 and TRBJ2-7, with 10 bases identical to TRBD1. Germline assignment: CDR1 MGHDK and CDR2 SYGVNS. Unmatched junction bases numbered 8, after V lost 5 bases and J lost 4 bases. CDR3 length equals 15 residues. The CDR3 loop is CASSPQGTGVYEQYF. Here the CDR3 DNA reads TGTGCCAGCAGTCCTCAAGGGACAGGGGTGTACGAGCAGTACTTC.

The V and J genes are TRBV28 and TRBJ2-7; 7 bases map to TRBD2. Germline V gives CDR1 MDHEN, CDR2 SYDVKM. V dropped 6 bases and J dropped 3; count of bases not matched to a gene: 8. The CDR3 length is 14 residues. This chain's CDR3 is CASRGGVQFYEQYF. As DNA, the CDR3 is TGTGCCAGCAGGGGGGGGGTACAGTTCTACGAGCAGTACTTC.

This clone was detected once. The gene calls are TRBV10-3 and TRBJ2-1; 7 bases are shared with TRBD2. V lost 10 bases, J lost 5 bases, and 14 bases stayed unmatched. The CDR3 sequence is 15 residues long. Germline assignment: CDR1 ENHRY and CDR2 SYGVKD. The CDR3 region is CATQRLRERNNEQFF. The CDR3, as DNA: TGTGCCACGCAACGGCTGCGGGAGAGAAACAATGAGCAGTTCTTC.

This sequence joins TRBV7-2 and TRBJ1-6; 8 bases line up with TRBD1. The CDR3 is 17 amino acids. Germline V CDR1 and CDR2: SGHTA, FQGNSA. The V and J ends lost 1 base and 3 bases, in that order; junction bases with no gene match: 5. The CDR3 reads CASSLGRGQGYNSPLHF. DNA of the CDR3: TGTGCCAGCAGCTTAGGTCGAGGACAGGGCTATAATTCACCCCTCCACTTT.

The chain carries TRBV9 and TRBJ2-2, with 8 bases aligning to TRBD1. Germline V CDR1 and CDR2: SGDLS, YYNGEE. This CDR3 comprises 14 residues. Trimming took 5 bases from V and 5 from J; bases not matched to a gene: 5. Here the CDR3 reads CASSTRTGTGELFF. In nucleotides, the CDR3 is TGTGCCAGCAGTACCCGGACAGGGACCGGGGAGCTGTTTTTT.

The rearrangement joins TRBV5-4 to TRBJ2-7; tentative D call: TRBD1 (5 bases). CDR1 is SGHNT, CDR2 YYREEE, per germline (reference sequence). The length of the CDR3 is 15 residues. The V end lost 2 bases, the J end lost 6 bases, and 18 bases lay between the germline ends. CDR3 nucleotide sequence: TGTGCCAGCAGCTTAACGACAGCTAGGTATCCCGAGCAGTACTTC. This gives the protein CASSLTTARYPEQYF.

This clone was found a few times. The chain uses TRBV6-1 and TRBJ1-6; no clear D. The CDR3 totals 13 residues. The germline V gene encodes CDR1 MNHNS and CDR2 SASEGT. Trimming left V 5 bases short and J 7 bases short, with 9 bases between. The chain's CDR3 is CASSYQRNSPLHF. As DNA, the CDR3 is TGTGCCAGCAGTTATCAGAGGAATTCACCCCTCCACTTT.

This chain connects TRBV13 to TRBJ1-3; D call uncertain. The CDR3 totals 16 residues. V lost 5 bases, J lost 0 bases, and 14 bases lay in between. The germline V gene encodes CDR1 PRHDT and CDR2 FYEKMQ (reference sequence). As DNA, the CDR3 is TGTGCCAGCAGCCTCCTGCAGGCCAGCTCTGGAAACACCATATATTTT. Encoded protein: CASSLLQASSGNTIYF.